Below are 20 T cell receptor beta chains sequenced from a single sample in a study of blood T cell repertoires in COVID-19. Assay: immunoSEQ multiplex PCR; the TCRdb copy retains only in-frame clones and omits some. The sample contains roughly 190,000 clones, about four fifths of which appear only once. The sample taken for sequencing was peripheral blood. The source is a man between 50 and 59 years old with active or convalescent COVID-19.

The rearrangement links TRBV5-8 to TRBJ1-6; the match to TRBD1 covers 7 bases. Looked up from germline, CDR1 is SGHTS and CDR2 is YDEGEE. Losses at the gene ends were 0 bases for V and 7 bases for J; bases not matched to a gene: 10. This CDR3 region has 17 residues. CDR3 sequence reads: CASSLERGLYGNSPLHF. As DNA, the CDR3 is TGTGCCAGCAGCTTGGAGAGGGGGCTGTACGGAAATTCACCCCTCCACTTT.

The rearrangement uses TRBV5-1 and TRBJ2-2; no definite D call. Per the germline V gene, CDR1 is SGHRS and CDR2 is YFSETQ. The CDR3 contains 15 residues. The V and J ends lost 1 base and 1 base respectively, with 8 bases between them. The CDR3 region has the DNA TGCGCCAGCAGCTTGAGGTCAGGGAACACCGGGGAGCTGTTTTTT. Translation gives CASSLRSGNTGELFF.

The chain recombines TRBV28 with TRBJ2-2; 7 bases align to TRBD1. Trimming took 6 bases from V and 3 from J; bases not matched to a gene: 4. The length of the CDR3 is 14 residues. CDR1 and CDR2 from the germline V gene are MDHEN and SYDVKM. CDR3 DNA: TGTGCCAGCAGGCGGACAGGCGACACCGGGGAGCTGTTTTTT. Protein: CASRRTGDTGELFF.

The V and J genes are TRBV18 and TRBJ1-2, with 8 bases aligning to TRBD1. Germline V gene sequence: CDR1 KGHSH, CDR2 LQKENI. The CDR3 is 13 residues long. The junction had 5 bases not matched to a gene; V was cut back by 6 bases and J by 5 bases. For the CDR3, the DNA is TGTGCCAGCTCCCCGGACAGGGAATATGGCTACACCTTC. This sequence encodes CASSPDREYGYTF.

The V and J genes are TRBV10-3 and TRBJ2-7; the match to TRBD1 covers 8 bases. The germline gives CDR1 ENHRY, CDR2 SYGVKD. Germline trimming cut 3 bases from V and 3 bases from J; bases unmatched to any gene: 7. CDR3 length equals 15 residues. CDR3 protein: CAISDPARGLYEQYF. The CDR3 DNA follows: TGTGCCATCAGTGATCCGGCCAGGGGGCTCTACGAGCAGTACTTC.

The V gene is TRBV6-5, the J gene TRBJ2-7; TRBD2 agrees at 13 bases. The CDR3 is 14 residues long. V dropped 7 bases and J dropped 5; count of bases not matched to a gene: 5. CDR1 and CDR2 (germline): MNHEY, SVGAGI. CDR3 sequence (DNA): TGTGCCAGCATTACCGGGACTAGCGGGAACGAGCAGTACTTC. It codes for CASITGTSGNEQYF.

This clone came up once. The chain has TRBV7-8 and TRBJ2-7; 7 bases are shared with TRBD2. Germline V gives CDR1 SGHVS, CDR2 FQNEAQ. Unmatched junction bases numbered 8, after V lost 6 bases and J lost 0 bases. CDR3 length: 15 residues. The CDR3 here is CASRGSRTSSYEQYF. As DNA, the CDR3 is TGTGCCAGCAGGGGTTCGAGGACTAGCTCCTACGAGCAGTACTTC.

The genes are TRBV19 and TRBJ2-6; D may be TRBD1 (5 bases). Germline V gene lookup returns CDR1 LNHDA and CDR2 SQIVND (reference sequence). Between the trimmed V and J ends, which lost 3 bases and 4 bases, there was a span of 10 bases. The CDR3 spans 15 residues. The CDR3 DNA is TGTGCCAGTAGTATTGACAGCACCGGGGCCAACGTCCTGACTTTC. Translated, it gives CASSIDSTGANVLTF.

CDR3 amino acids: CATQPRTGWNTEAFF. CDR3 in DNA: TGTGCCACCCAGCCCCGGACAGGGTGGAACACTGAAGCTTTCTTT. The chain couples TRBV2 to TRBJ1-1; TRBD1 aligns across 8 bases. The V gene end was trimmed by 10 bases and the J gene end by 1 base; junction bases not matched to a gene: 11. Germline CDR1 is SNHLY and CDR2 is FYNNEI. CDR3 size: 15 residues.

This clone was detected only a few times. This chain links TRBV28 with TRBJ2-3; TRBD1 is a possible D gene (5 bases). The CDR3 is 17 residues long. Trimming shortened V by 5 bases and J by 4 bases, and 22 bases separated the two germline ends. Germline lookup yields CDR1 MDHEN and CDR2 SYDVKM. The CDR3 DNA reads TGTGCCAGCAGTCTTCGACTTAGGACACTGAAGGCAGATACGCAGTATTTT. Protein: CASSLRLRTLKADTQYF. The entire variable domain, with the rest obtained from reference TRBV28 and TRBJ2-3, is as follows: DVKVTQSSRYLVKRTGEKVFLECVQDMDHENMFWYRQDPGLGLRLIYFSYDVKMKEKGDIPEGYSVSREKKERFSLILESASTNQTSMYLCASSLRLRTLKADTQYFGPGTRLTVL.

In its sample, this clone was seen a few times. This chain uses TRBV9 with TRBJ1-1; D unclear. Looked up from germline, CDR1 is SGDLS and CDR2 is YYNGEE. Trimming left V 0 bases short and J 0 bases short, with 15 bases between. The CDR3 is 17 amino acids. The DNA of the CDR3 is TGTGCCAGCAGCGTAGGAGTGGGGAGATCCATGAACACTGAAGCTTTCTTT. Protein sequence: CASSVGVGRSMNTEAFF.

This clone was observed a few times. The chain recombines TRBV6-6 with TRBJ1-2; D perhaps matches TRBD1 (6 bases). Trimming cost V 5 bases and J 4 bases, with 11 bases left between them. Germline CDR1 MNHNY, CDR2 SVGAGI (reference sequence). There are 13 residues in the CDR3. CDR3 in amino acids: CASSRQDSYGYTF. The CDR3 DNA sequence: TGTGCCAGCAGTCGACAGGATTCCTATGGCTACACCTTC.

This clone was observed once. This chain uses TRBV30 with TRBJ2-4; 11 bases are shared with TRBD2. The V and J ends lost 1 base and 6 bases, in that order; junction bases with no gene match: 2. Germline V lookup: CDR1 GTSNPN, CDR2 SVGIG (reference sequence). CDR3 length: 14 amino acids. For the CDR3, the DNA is TGTGCCTGGAGTGACGGACTAGCGGGAAACATTCAGTACTTC. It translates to CAWSDGLAGNIQYF.

This CDR3 is CATMDRGEAQPQHF. DNA for the CDR3: TGTGCCACCATGGACAGGGGGGAGGCTCAGCCCCAGCATTTT. V and J are TRBV10-3 and TRBJ1-5; 10 positions agree with TRBD1. V lost 10 bases, J lost 6 bases, and 9 bases stayed unmatched. Germline CDR1 reads ENHRY; CDR2 reads SYGVKD. The CDR3 runs to 14 residues.

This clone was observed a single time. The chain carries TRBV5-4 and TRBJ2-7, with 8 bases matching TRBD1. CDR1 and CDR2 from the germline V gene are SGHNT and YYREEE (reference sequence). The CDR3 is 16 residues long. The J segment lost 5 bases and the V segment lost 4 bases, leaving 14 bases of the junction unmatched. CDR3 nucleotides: TGTGCCAGCAGCCCGAAAATTGGGTCAGGGGGCAACGAGCAGTACTTC. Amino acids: CASSPKIGSGGNEQYF. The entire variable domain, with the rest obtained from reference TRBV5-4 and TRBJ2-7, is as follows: ETGVTQSPTHLIKTRGQQVTLRCSSQSGHNTVSWYQQALGQGPQFIFQYYREEENGRGNFPPRFSGLQFPNYSSELNVNALELDDSALYLCASSPKIGSGGNEQYFGPGTRLTVT.

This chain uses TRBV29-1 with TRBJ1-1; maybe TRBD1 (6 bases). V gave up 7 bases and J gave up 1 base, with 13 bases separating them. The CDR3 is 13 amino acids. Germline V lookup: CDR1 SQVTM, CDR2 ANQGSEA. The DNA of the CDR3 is TGCAGCGCCGAACAGGGCCCGAACACTGAAGCTTTCTTT. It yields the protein CSAEQGPNTEAFF.

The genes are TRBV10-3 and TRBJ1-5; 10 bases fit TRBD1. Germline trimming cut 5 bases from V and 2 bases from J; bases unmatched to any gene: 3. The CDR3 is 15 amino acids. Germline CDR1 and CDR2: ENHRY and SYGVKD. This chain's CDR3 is CAISSGTGGNQPQHF. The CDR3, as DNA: TGTGCCATCAGTTCCGGGACAGGGGGCAATCAGCCCCAGCATTTT.

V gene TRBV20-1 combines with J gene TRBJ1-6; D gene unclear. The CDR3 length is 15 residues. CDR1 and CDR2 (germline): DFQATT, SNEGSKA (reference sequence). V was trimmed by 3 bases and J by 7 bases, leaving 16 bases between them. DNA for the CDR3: TGCAGTGCTAGTATATCCGGGATAGGAAATTCACCCCTCCACTTT. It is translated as CSASISGIGNSPLHF.

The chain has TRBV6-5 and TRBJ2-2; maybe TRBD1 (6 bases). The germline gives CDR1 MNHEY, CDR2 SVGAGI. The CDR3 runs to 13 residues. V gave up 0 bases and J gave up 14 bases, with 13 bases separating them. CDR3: CASSYSKQGQLFF. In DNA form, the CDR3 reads TGTGCCAGCAGTTACTCGAAGCAGGGACAACTGTTTTTT.

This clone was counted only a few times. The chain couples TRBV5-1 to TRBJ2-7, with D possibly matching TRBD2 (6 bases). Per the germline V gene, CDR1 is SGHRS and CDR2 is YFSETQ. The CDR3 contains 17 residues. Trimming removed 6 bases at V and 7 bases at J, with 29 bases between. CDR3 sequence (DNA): TGCGCCAGCAACCTGGGGTCTGCGGGATCCGCGAGAGGGGAGCAGTACTTC. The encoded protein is CASNLGSAGSARGEQYF.